A single sample gave rise to the 9 T cell receptor beta chains below, sequenced in a study of cytomegalovirus exposure and HLA in healthy donors. PCR used 60 Vbeta primers and 13 Jbeta primers. Assay used: immunoSEQ multiplex PCR; TCRdb lists only in-frame clones, some missing. This table has 80,000 to 95,000 clones, roughly three fifths appearing once. The sequenced sample was PBMCs. The receptors derive from a woman in her twenties or thirties in good health and CMV-seronegative.

This clone was found a few times. As DNA, the CDR3 is TGCGCCAGCAGCTTGTGGGGATGGGGCGGGAGTCCGGGGGAGCAGTACTTC. This sequence encodes CASSLWGWGGSPGEQYF. The V call is TRBV5-1, the J call TRBJ2-7, with TRBD2 matching 7 bases. The CDR3 has 17 amino acids. Germline V gene lookup returns CDR1 SGHRS and CDR2 YFSETQ. V lost 1 base to trimming and J lost 7 bases; unmatched junction nucleotides: 17.

The CDR3 DNA follows: TGCAGCGTCTGGACTAGCGGGAGGTTAAGCTCCTACAATGAGCAGTTCTTC. Protein sequence: CSVWTSGRLSSYNEQFF. The gene calls are TRBV29-1 and TRBJ2-1; 14 bases line up with TRBD2. Trimming took 6 bases from V and 0 from J; bases not matched to a gene: 7. Per the germline V gene, CDR1 is SQVTM and CDR2 is ANQGSEA. CDR3 size: 17 residues.

The chain employs TRBV9 and TRBJ1-3; TRBD1 matches 7 bases. Germline loops: CDR1 SGDLS, CDR2 YYNGEE. Trimming at V came to 0 bases and at J to 2 bases, leaving 2 bases not matched to a gene. The CDR3 loop spans 15 amino acids. CDR3 loop: CASSVGQGAGNTIYF. DNA of the CDR3: TGTGCCAGCAGCGTAGGACAGGGAGCTGGAAACACCATATATTTT.

The chain uses TRBV11-3 and TRBJ1-1; TRBD1 is a possible D gene (6 bases). The V and J ends lost 1 base and 1 base respectively, with 7 bases between them. This CDR3 is built from 14 residues. CDR1 SGHNT and CDR2 YENEEA come from the germline V gene. Here the CDR3 reads CASSLGTANTEAFF. The DNA of the CDR3 is TGTGCCAGCAGCTTAGGGACAGCGAACACTGAAGCTTTCTTT. Variable domain in full (rest from reference TRBV11-3 and TRBJ1-1): EAGVVQSPRYKIIEKKQPVAFWCNPISGHNTLYWYLQNLGQGPELLIRYENEEAVDDSQLPKDRFSAERLKGVDSTLKIQPAELGDSAVYLCASSLGTANTEAFFGQGTRLTVV.

J is TRBJ2-4 and V is TRBV12-5, with 10 bases that match TRBD2. The CDR3 length is 14 residues. From germline, CDR1 is LGHNT and CDR2 FRNRAP. Germline trimming cut 6 bases from V and 9 bases from J; bases unmatched to any gene: 8. CDR3 loop: CASGLIAGGFIQYF. The CDR3 DNA follows: TGTGCTAGTGGCCTAATAGCGGGGGGTTTCATTCAGTACTTC.

The rearrangement uses TRBV4-2 and TRBJ2-5; 7 bases agree with TRBD1. The germline V gene has CDR1 LGHNA and CDR2 YNFKEQ. CDR3 length: 18 amino acids. V gave up 0 bases and J gave up 1 base; unmatched junction bases: 11. The DNA of the CDR3 is TGTGCCAGCAGCCAAGATCAGCCTTCTTGGGACAGCCAAGAGACCCAGTACTTC. Its translation is CASSQDQPSWDSQETQYF.

This sequence joins TRBV27 and TRBJ2-3; D remains unclear. The CDR3 runs to 13 residues. V shed 3 bases and J shed 3 bases, with 7 bases lying between them. Per the germline V gene, CDR1 is MNHEY and CDR2 is SMNVEV (reference sequence). CDR3 DNA sequence: TGTGCCAGCAGTTTTACCGCGACAGATACGCAGTATTTT. Encoded protein: CASSFTATDTQYF.

This chain links TRBV7-8 with TRBJ2-2; a weak D match, TRBD2 (5 bases). CDR1 is SGHVS and CDR2 is FQNEAQ in the germline V gene. V was trimmed by 5 bases and J by 6 bases, leaving 10 bases between them. CDR3 length: 13 residues. CDR3 sequence: CASSGRGPGELFF. CDR3 nucleotides: TGTGCCAGCAGCGGCCGAGGGCCCGGGGAGCTGTTTTTT.

The V call is TRBV4-2, the J call TRBJ2-1, with a tentative D call TRBD2 (6 bases). Germline V gives CDR1 LGHNA, CDR2 YNFKEQ. Trimming shortened V by 3 bases and J by 10 bases, and 13 bases separated the two germline ends. The CDR3 consists of 13 residues. CDR3: CASSHASAREQFF. The DNA of the CDR3 is TGTGCCAGCAGCCATGCTAGCGCGCGGGAGCAGTTCTTC.